Detailed here is one TCR beta chain. Its antigen has not been determined. Qualities for individual bases were not recorded, and no much larger clone is one base off. The data stem from a study of T-cell memory formation after mild COVID-19 (dated by TCRdb to the early 2020s). Some background on the complete study: TCR sequence clusters from the two donors were largely donor specific. In a couple of donors, T-cell clones that expanded and contracted after mild COVID-19 were tracked by sequencing TCRalpha and TCRbeta repertoires over time. The cohort comprised two young, previously healthy adult volunteers, one female and one male.

Ficoll-Paque density gradient centrifugation was the method used to isolate PBMCs. Findings and caveats that apply to the study as a whole: The second-wave clones that peaked on day 37 were not confirmed to be SARS-CoV-2 specific. Clones contracting from day 15 to 85 had balanced CD4/CD8 phenotypes, while a second wave expanding from day 15 to 37 was biased towards CD4+. The study covered only a couple of mild cases, and larger cohorts including severe cases with pre-infection samples were considered necessary. Some responding clones were detected in pre-infection memory, which suggested that pre-existing cross-reactive memory T cells had joined the SARS-CoV-2 response. Contracting CD4+ clones turned up mainly in the CM and EM memory subsets, whereas EMRA was where CD8+ clones were enriched.

Sequencing used an Illumina NovaSeq 6000. cDNA libraries for TCRalpha and TCRbeta were prepared by 5'RACE using constant-segment primers, with sample barcodes and unique molecular identifiers added. RNA was extracted from every sample with Trizol reagent. Amplification of the libraries took two PCR steps, and the second step added a second sample barcode plus Illumina TruSeq adapters. Libraries were sequenced on an Illumina NovaSeq with 2 x 150 bp paired-end reads. Per the source publication's procedure: The reads were demultiplexed and collapsed into UMI-guided consensus sequences using migec v1.2.7. Using mixcr v2.1.11, UMI consensuses were aligned to TRA and TRB V and J templates and then assembled into clonotypes. A clonotype was counted as expanded or contracted only when both edgeR and NoisET called the clonotype significant, with the noise models trained on biological replicates. edgeR calls used a false discovery rate-adjusted p below 0.01 and a log2 fold-change threshold of 1. PCA with hierarchical clustering of max-normalized trajectories of the 1000 most abundant clonotypes was used as exploratory dynamics analysis. Separately sequenced CD4+ and CD8+ repertoires were used to assign a CD4 or CD8 phenotype to each responding clone. Through fastp at Q25 and MiXCR, TCRdb rebuilt clones from the public reads, retaining in-frame beta chains. Every entry covers one CDR3 protein and lists the most common genes and DNA from its rows. TCRdb assigned the V and J calls; the authors' analysis was not used. This sample has about 440,000 distinct CDR3 sequences in its table, and around 20% of those were observed once. The biggest ten clones account for 7.5% to 9.5% of the sample.

V is reduced by 2 bases and J by 6 bases, leaving a spacing of 11 bases between them. CDR1 and CDR2 were assigned from the germline V gene (reference sequence) as GTSNPN and SVGIG. The CDR3 has 13 amino acids, counting the end cysteine and phenylalanine. The sequence is cut down to CDR3 DNA, 39 bases in frame from base 1. This TCR derives from an adult woman who had mild COVID-19 (a few samples of this study predate the infection). The sample titles of this study are shuffled in the database, so cell type and time point are left out; the donor was told from shared clones. The sequenced sample consisted of PBMCs or a T cell subset sorted from them (not recorded which). The receptor chain draws on TRBV30 and TRBJ2-1, with TRBD1 tentatively as D gene (6 bases match). CDR3 loop: CAWSLDRRNEQFF. The sequenced DNA is TGTGCCTGGAGTTTAGACAGGCGCAATGAGCAGTTCTTC.